What follows are 21 T cell receptor beta chains derived from one specimen sequenced in a study of PD-1 blockade in classical Hodgkin lymphoma. Sequenced by immunoSEQ multiplex PCR; TCRdb stores in-frame clones only, minus some. Here the sample spans fewer than 50,000 clones, about nine tenths being singletons. Brentuximab vedotin exposure varied, and every patient relapsed after autologous stem cell transplantation. Material: peripheral blood mononuclear cells (PBMCs), obtained at baseline. All receptors derive from a human donor with classical Hodgkin lymphoma.

The chain uses TRBV7-8 and TRBJ2-4, with 15 bases lining up with TRBD2. V shed 5 bases and J 3 bases; nucleotides not matched to a gene: 11. From germline, CDR1 is SGHVS and CDR2 FQNEAQ. There are 19 residues in the CDR3. The CDR3 DNA reads as TGTGCCAGCAGCATTGGACTAGCGGGAGGGGTGGTGGGCAAAAACATTCAGTACTTC. This translates into CASSIGLAGGVVGKNIQYF.

This clone was seen just once. The chain uses TRBV5-1 and TRBJ2-2, with 11 bases aligning to TRBD2. The J segment lost 4 bases and the V segment lost 3 bases, leaving 2 bases of the junction unmatched. This CDR3 spans 15 amino acids. Germline V CDR1 and CDR2: SGHRS, YFSETQ. The CDR3, as DNA: TGCGCCAGCAGCTCAGGACTAGCGGGCACCGGGGAGCTGTTTTTT. Protein product: CASSSGLAGTGELFF.

This chain connects TRBV5-4 to TRBJ2-7; D remains ambiguous. Germline loops: CDR1 SGHNT, CDR2 YYREEE (reference sequence). CDR3 length: 13 amino acids. Trimming stripped 0 bases from V and 3 bases from J, with 7 bases between. CDR3 coding DNA: TGTGCCAGCAGCTTGGTCGAAAGCTACGAGCAGTACTTC. Its protein is CASSLVESYEQYF. Supplemented by reference TRBV5-4 and TRBJ2-7, the full variable domain reads ETGVTQSPTHLIKTRGQQVTLRCSSQSGHNTVSWYQQALGQGPQFIFQYYREEENGRGNFPPRFSGLQFPNYSSELNVNALELDDSALYLCASSLVESYEQYFGPGTRLTVT.

The CDR3 here is CASSGGGQGGGEQYF. The CDR3 nucleotides are TGTGCCAGCAGTGGGGGGGGACAGGGAGGTGGCGAGCAGTACTTC. The genes are TRBV2 and TRBJ2-7; 9 bases line up with TRBD1. The V segment lost 4 bases and the J segment 6 bases; nucleotides outside the gene matches: 10. The germline V gene has CDR1 SNHLY and CDR2 FYNNEI. The CDR3 totals 15 residues. Combining the CDR3 with reference TRBV2 and TRBJ2-7 gives the whole variable domain EPEVTQTPSHQVTQMGQEVILRCVPISNHLYFYWYRQILGQKVEFLVSFYNNEISEKSEIFDDQFSVERPDGSNFTLKIRSTKLEDSAMYFCASSGGGQGGGEQYFGPGTRLTVT.

This clone occurred once. The genes are TRBV20-1 and TRBJ2-7, with TRBD2 as a possible D gene (6 bases). CDR3 length: 10 amino acids. V was pared by 5 bases and J by 6 bases, with 8 bases between. CDR1 is DFQATT, CDR2 SNEGSKA, per germline (reference sequence). The DNA for the CDR3 is TGCAGTGCTGGGAGGAGCGAGCAGTACTTC. Protein: CSAGRSEQYF.

The V gene is TRBV5-8, the J gene TRBJ2-2, with a possible D match to TRBD1 (5 bases). The CDR3 spans 17 residues. The germline V and J ends were trimmed by 1 base and 1 base, with 14 bases remaining between them. Germline V lookup: CDR1 SGHTS, CDR2 YDEGEE. DNA of the CDR3: TGTGCCAGCAGCTTGTCCAGGGCGCTACTGAACACCGGGGAGCTGTTTTTT. It codes for CASSLSRALLNTGELFF.

The chain uses TRBV19 and TRBJ2-7, with D maybe TRBD1 (6 bases). CDR3 length: 13 residues. The V and J ends lost 7 bases and 1 base respectively, with 11 bases between them. Germline V gene lookup returns CDR1 LNHDA and CDR2 SQIVND (reference sequence). The chain's CDR3 is CASKGDGSYEQYF. In DNA, the CDR3 is TGTGCCAGTAAGGGGGACGGTTCCTACGAGCAGTACTTC.

The rearrangement uses TRBV9 and TRBJ2-3; D is perhaps TRBD2 (6 bases). There are 15 residues in the CDR3. Trimming pared 2 bases from V and 3 bases from J, leaving 13 bases between. The germline V gene has CDR1 SGDLS and CDR2 YYNGEE. The DNA of the CDR3 is TGTGCCAGCAGCGTCGGGACTCTAGGGACAGATACGCAGTATTTT. It yields the protein CASSVGTLGTDTQYF.

V is TRBV7-8 and J is TRBJ1-5, with D perhaps matching TRBD1 (6 bases). This CDR3 is 13 amino acids long. V was shortened by 0 bases and J by 9 bases, with 9 bases between the two germline ends. Germline V gene sequence: CDR1 SGHVS, CDR2 FQNEAQ. CDR3 sequence reads: CASSLAGGRPQHF. DNA of the CDR3: TGTGCCAGCAGCTTAGCGGGGGGGCGGCCCCAGCATTTT.

This rearrangement joins TRBV27 to TRBJ2-4; D may be TRBD2 (6 bases). Germline V gene sequence: CDR1 MNHEY, CDR2 SMNVEV (reference sequence). This CDR3 has 16 amino acids. V dropped 6 bases and J dropped 4 bases, with 19 bases sitting between them. CDR3 coding DNA: TGTGCCAGCAGCATAGGAGGGACTTTCTCTAAAAACATTCAGTACTTC. It is translated as CASSIGGTFSKNIQYF.

This clone has just a few counts. The rearrangement links TRBV4-1 to TRBJ1-4; the D gene is possibly TRBD1 (6 bases). There are 16 residues in the CDR3. Trimming took 4 bases from V and 3 from J, leaving 15 bases between them. Germline V gene data show CDR1 as MGHRA and CDR2 as YSYEKL. The CDR3 spells CASSREIQGSNEKLFF. The CDR3 DNA reads as TGCGCCAGCAGCCGGGAGATACAGGGTTCTAATGAAAAACTGTTTTTT.

V usage is TRBV2 and J usage is TRBJ2-4, with D perhaps TRBD2 (6 bases). Germline CDR1 and CDR2: SNHLY and FYNNEI. V was pared by 3 bases and J by 1 base, with 10 bases between. This CDR3 has 15 amino acids. The CDR3 here is CASSEPGEAKNIQYF. The CDR3 region has the DNA TGTGCCAGCAGTGAGCCGGGGGAGGCCAAAAACATTCAGTACTTC.

The chain uses TRBV7-2 and TRBJ2-7; 7 bases align to TRBD2. The CDR3 has 14 amino acids. The J segment lost 4 bases and the V segment lost 7 bases, leaving 10 bases of the junction unmatched. The germline CDR1 and CDR2 sequences are SGHTA and FQGNSA. CDR3 bases: TGTGCCAGCACCCAAACGGGAGGACCTTACGAGCAGTACTTC. Translating gives CASTQTGGPYEQYF.

The V call is TRBV5-1, the J call TRBJ2-2; 7 positions agree with TRBD2. Germline lookup yields CDR1 SGHRS and CDR2 YFSETQ. V was clipped by 5 bases and J by 3 bases; unmatched bases: 10. CDR3 length: 16 residues. As DNA, the CDR3 is TGCGCCAGCAGTCCCAGTGGGAGGGCGGACACCGGGGAGCTGTTTTTT. Translation gives CASSPSGRADTGELFF.

This clone was counted once. This CDR3 reads CASSLDRVHEQYF. The CDR3 bases are TGTGCCAGCAGTCTTGACAGGGTACACGAGCAGTACTTC. The V call is TRBV28, the J call TRBJ2-7; 7 positions match TRBD1. The CDR3 runs 13 residues. Germline V CDR1 and CDR2: MDHEN, SYDVKM. V lost 5 bases, J lost 5 bases, and 6 bases stayed unmatched. Full variable domain (outside the CDR3, taken from reference TRBV28 and TRBJ2-7): DVKVTQSSRYLVKRTGEKVFLECVQDMDHENMFWYRQDPGLGLRLIYFSYDVKMKEKGDIPEGYSVSREKKERFSLILESASTNQTSMYLCASSLDRVHEQYFGPGTRLTVT.

This rearrangement joins TRBV6-5 to TRBJ2-7; D ambiguous. The ends were cut back, 4 bases at V and 3 bases at J, with 10 bases in the middle. Germline CDR1 is MNHEY and CDR2 is SVGAGI. This CDR3 has 13 residues. The chain's CDR3 is CASSLSGDYEQYF. For the CDR3, the DNA is TGTGCCAGCAGTTTATCGGGCGACTACGAGCAGTACTTC.

The V and J genes are TRBV6-1 and TRBJ2-2; 8 bases match TRBD1. From germline, CDR1 is MNHNS and CDR2 SASEGT. The trim removed 1 base at V and 3 bases at J, leaving 10 bases unmatched. The CDR3 spans 18 residues. CDR3 protein: CASSEVPYRGLYTGELFF. CDR3 nucleotides: TGTGCCAGCAGTGAAGTCCCATACAGGGGGTTGTACACCGGGGAGCTGTTTTTT.

This rearrangement joins TRBV6-5 to TRBJ1-1; D is undetermined. The V gene's germline CDR1 is MNHEY and CDR2 SVGAGI. This CDR3 region has 14 residues. V was shortened by 7 bases and J by 5 bases, with 17 bases between the two germline ends. As DNA, the CDR3 is TGTGCCAGCATTTTATCCGATCGGGGAACTGAAGCTTTCTTT. This sequence encodes CASILSDRGTEAFF.

The chain couples TRBV27 to TRBJ1-1; 10 nucleotides agree with TRBD1. CDR3 size: 14 residues. The V gene's germline CDR1 is MNHEY and CDR2 SMNVEV (reference sequence). The J segment lost 4 bases and the V segment lost 4 bases, leaving 3 bases of the junction unmatched. CDR3 loop: CASSSRDRGTEAFF. In DNA form, the CDR3 reads TGTGCCAGCAGTTCCCGGGACAGGGGCACTGAAGCTTTCTTT.

The chain links TRBV7-9 to TRBJ1-5; D is perhaps TRBD1 (5 bases). Trimming left V 5 bases short and J 2 bases short, with 13 bases between. The CDR3 is 15 amino acids. Germline V gene sequence: CDR1 SEHNR, CDR2 FQNEAQ (reference sequence). The CDR3 protein is CASSRSGAGNQPQHF. The CDR3 nucleotides are TGTGCCAGCAGCCGAAGTGGGGCAGGCAATCAGCCCCAGCATTTT. Combining the CDR3 with reference TRBV7-9 and TRBJ1-5 gives the whole variable domain DTGVSQNPRHKITKRGQNVTFRCDPISEHNRLYWYRQTLGQGPEFLTYFQNEAQLEKSRLLSDRFSAERPKGSFSTLEIQRTEQGDSAMYLCASSRSGAGNQPQHFGDGTRLSIL.

The V call is TRBV27, the J call TRBJ2-7; 7 bases are shared with TRBD1. V shed 4 bases, J shed 2 bases, and the junction held 5 bases outside the gene matches. CDR3 length equals 14 residues. Germline V gene lookup returns CDR1 MNHEY and CDR2 SMNVEV (reference sequence). The CDR3 region is CASSSGTVAYEQYF. CDR3 coding DNA: TGTGCCAGCAGTTCCGGGACAGTGGCCTACGAGCAGTACTTC.